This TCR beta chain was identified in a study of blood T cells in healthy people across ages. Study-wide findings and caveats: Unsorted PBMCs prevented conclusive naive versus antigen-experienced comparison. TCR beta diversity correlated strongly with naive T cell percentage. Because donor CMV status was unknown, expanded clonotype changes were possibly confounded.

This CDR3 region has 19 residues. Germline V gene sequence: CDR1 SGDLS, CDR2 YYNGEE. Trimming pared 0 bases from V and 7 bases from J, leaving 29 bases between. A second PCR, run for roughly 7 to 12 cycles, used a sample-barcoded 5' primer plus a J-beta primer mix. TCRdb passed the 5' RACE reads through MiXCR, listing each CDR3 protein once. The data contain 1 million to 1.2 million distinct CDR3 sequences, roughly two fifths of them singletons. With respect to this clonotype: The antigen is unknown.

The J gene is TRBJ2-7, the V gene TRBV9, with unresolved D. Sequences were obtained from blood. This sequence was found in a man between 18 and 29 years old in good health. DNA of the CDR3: TGTGCCAGCAGCGTAGCGGTAGGTCGGGCAGGCGACCCCTACAATGAGCAGTACTTC. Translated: CASSVAVGRAGDPYNEQYF.